These 28 T cell receptor beta chains were sequenced from one sample in a study of CD8 T cells in Susac syndrome. About 0.45 to 1 ug RNA was reverse transcribed with random hexamers. Using its own MiXCR run on the immunoSEQ multiplex PCR reads, TCRdb lists one record per CDR3 protein. The repertoire has 150,000 to 200,000 distinct CDR3 sequences, approximately 96% of them found once; the top ten carry about 0.16%. Sequencing was performed on CD8+ T cells from PBMCs. The receptors were gathered from a human donor with multiple sclerosis.

This chain uses TRBV20-1 with TRBJ1-3, with a weak D call TRBD1 (6 bases). Germline CDR1 reads DFQATT; CDR2 reads SNEGSKA (reference sequence). Trimming cost V 2 bases and J 2 bases, with 10 bases left between them. The CDR3 sequence is 14 residues long. CDR3 in amino acids: CSARIQGTGNTIYF. The CDR3 bases are TGCAGTGCTAGAATACAGGGCACTGGAAACACCATATATTTT.

V and J are TRBV27 and TRBJ1-6, with 7 bases matching TRBD1. The CDR3 runs 15 residues. J gave up 7 bases and V 6 bases, and 9 bases lay outside the gene matches. Germline loops: CDR1 MNHEY, CDR2 SMNVEV (reference sequence). The CDR3 is CASRLIGTENSPLHF. For the CDR3, the DNA is TGTGCCAGCAGGTTAATCGGGACAGAGAATTCACCCCTCCACTTT.

The gene calls are TRBV9 and TRBJ2-1, with TRBD2 matching 12 bases. The germline CDR1 and CDR2 sequences are SGDLS and YYNGEE. This CDR3 is built from 16 residues. Germline trimming cut 1 base from V and 7 bases from J; bases unmatched to any gene: 6. CDR3 sequence (DNA): TGTGCCAGCAGCGTAAGACTAGCGGGGGCCGAGAATGAGCAGTTCTTC. Translation: CASSVRLAGAENEQFF.

This sequence joins TRBV5-4 and TRBJ2-5, with 10 bases matching TRBD2. The CDR3 runs 15 residues. Germline V lookup: CDR1 SGHNT, CDR2 YYREEE (reference sequence). V was clipped by 4 bases and J by 4 bases; unmatched bases: 7. In DNA form, the CDR3 reads TGTGCCAGCAGCCCCGTAGCTAGCGGGAGAGAGACCCAGTACTTC. This translates into CASSPVASGRETQYF.

The J gene is TRBJ2-7, the V gene TRBV3-1; 9 bases agree with TRBD1. Germline V gene sequence: CDR1 LGHDT, CDR2 YNNKEL (reference sequence). The CDR3 loop spans 15 amino acids. The V gene end was trimmed by 3 bases and the J gene end by 3 bases; junction bases not matched to a gene: 6. The CDR3 protein is CASSHGQGPLYEQYF. The DNA of the CDR3 is TGTGCCAGCAGCCACGGACAGGGGCCACTCTACGAGCAGTACTTC.

The J gene is TRBJ2-7, the V gene TRBV7-8, with D perhaps matching TRBD2 (6 bases). Germline CDR1 SGHVS, CDR2 FQNEAQ. Between the trimmed V and J ends, which lost 0 bases and 2 bases, there was a span of 11 bases. The CDR3 totals 15 residues. CDR3 sequence (DNA): TGTGCCAGCAGCTTAGCGCACGGGGGAACCTACGAGCAGTACTTC. Protein: CASSLAHGGTYEQYF.

The chain has TRBV19 and TRBJ2-1; the match to TRBD2 covers 10 bases. Unmatched junction bases numbered 10, after V lost 3 bases and J lost 5 bases. Germline CDR1 LNHDA, CDR2 SQIVND (reference sequence). The CDR3 has 17 residues. In DNA form, the CDR3 reads TGTGCCAGTAGTATTCTAACTAGCGGGGCGAATCACAATGAGCAGTTCTTC. Translating it yields CASSILTSGANHNEQFF. Using reference TRBV19 and TRBJ2-1 for the parts outside the CDR3, the full variable domain is DGGITQSPKYLFRKEGQNVTLSCEQNLNHDAMYWYRQDPGQGLRLIYYSQIVNDFQKGDIAEGYSVSREKKESFPLTVTSAQKNPTAFYLCASSILTSGANHNEQFFGPGTRLTVL.

The chain carries TRBV12-3 or TRBV12-4 and TRBJ2-7, with D unclear. There are 12 residues in the CDR3. Trimming removed 6 bases at V and 0 bases at J, with 6 bases between. The CDR3 bases are TGTGCCAGCAGCTACCTCTCCTACGAGCAGTACTTC. Translation gives CASSYLSYEQYF.

This clonotype has a handful of counts. J is TRBJ2-5 and V is TRBV3-1, with D possibly TRBD1 on 6 matching bases. V lost 0 bases and J lost 5, with 13 bases in between. This CDR3 is built from 15 residues. Germline CDR1 reads LGHDT; CDR2 reads YNNKEL (reference sequence). The CDR3 reads CASSQDGGTRETQYF. In DNA form, the CDR3 reads TGTGCCAGCAGCCAAGATGGTGGGACACGGGAGACCCAGTACTTC.

The gene calls are TRBV7-9 and TRBJ2-5, with 7 bases that match TRBD1. The junction had 5 bases not matched to a gene; V was cut back by 4 bases and J by 0 bases. This CDR3 is built from 15 residues. Germline V gene sequence: CDR1 SEHNR, CDR2 FQNEAQ (reference sequence). In DNA form, the CDR3 reads TGTGCCAGCAGCTCCGGACAGGACTACCAAGAGACCCAGTACTTC. Its protein is CASSSGQDYQETQYF.

CDR3 region: CAWSPGVTSYEQYF. The CDR3 DNA reads as TGTGCCTGGAGCCCCGGGGTTACCTCCTACGAGCAGTACTTC. V and J are TRBV30 and TRBJ2-7, with D maybe TRBD2 (5 bases). Germline V CDR1 and CDR2: GTSNPN, SVGIG (reference sequence). There are 14 residues in the CDR3. Trimming pared 3 bases from V and 0 bases from J, leaving 12 bases between.

This sequence joins TRBV7-9 and TRBJ2-1, with 11 bases lining up with TRBD1. There are 16 residues in the CDR3. Trimming removed 5 bases from V and 5 bases from J; junction bases left unmatched: 8. CDR1 and CDR2 (germline): SEHNR, FQNEAQ (reference sequence). The CDR3 sequence: CASSQPRDRGDNEQFF. In nucleotides, the CDR3 is TGTGCCAGCAGCCAACCCCGGGACAGGGGGGACAATGAGCAGTTCTTC.

V and J are TRBV24-1 and TRBJ2-3, with TRBD1 matching over 9 bases. The germline V gene has CDR1 KGHDR and CDR2 SFDVKD. The CDR3 spans 15 residues. Trimming cost V 7 bases and J 2 bases; bases outside gene matches: 6. CDR3 in DNA: TGTGCCACCAGAATAGGGACAGGGACCACAGATACGCAGTATTTT. Translation gives CATRIGTGTTDTQYF.

V usage is TRBV5-6 and J usage is TRBJ2-7, with 8 positions matching TRBD1. CDR1 is SGHDT, CDR2 YYEEEE, per germline. J was trimmed by 6 bases and V by 2 bases; bases with no gene match: 4. This CDR3 is built from 13 residues. The CDR3 DNA reads as TGTGCCAGCAGCTTATCAGGGGGCCTCGAGCAGTACTTC. Translation: CASSLSGGLEQYF. The whole variable domain, remainder taken from reference TRBV5-6 and TRBJ2-7, is DAGVTQSPTHLIKTRGQQVTLRCSPKSGHDTVSWYQQALGQGPQFIFQYYEEEERQRGNFPDRFSGHQFPNYSSELNVNALLLGDSALYLCASSLSGGLEQYFGPGTRLTVT.

About this clonotype itself: The junction differs from germline at one of its ends, possibly a read error. This chain uses TRBV5-1 with TRBJ1-2; D remains unclear. The germline gives CDR1 SGHRS, CDR2 YFSETQ. The CDR3 loop spans 13 amino acids. The CDR3 nucleotides are TGTGCCAGCAGTTTAGGCAGCAATTATGGCTACACCTTC. This encodes CASSLGSNYGYTF.

This rearrangement joins TRBV12-5 to TRBJ2-5; D gene ambiguous. There are 13 residues in the CDR3. Trimming cost V 2 bases and J 3 bases, with 7 bases left between them. Germline CDR1 and CDR2: LGHNT and FRNRAP. CDR3 nucleotide sequence: TGTGCTAGTGGTTTGCCACCGGAAGAGACCCAGTACTTC. Its protein product is CASGLPPEETQYF.

The chain carries TRBV27 and TRBJ1-4; D gene ambiguous. Trimming took off 1 base at V and 10 bases at J, with 7 bases between the two ends. Per the germline V gene, CDR1 is MNHEY and CDR2 is SMNVEV (reference sequence). The CDR3 is 12 residues long. In DNA form, the CDR3 reads TGTGCCAGCAGTTTATTAGACGGAAAACTGTTTTTT. Translation: CASSLLDGKLFF. Filled out from reference TRBV27 and TRBJ1-4, the complete variable domain reads EAQVTQNPRYLITVTGKKLTVTCSQNMNHEYMSWYRQDPGLGLRQIYYSMNVEVTDKGDVPEGYKVSRKEKRNFPLILESPSPNQTSLYFCASSLLDGKLFFGSGTQLSVL.

The chain recombines TRBV10-2 with TRBJ2-5; D ambiguous. V was clipped by 10 bases and J by 0 bases, with 12 bases between them. The CDR3 is 13 amino acids. The germline V gene encodes CDR1 WSHSY and CDR2 SAAADI. CDR3 region: CATLHEYQETQYF. The CDR3 nucleotides are TGCGCCACACTACATGAGTACCAAGAGACCCAGTACTTC.

The chain joins TRBV20-1 to TRBJ2-2; 9 nucleotides line up with TRBD1. V lost 3 bases, J lost 4 bases, and 12 bases stayed unmatched. Germline-derived CDR1 and CDR2 are DFQATT and SNEGSKA (reference sequence). This CDR3 is built from 17 residues. The CDR3 bases are TGCAGTGCTAGGGATTCGGGACAGGGTTCCGCCACCGGGGAGCTGTTTTTT. Protein sequence: CSARDSGQGSATGELFF.

This chain joins TRBV19 and TRBJ1-2; D is unclear. Trimming removed 3 bases at V and 8 bases at J, with 7 bases between. The germline CDR1 and CDR2 sequences are LNHDA and SQIVND (reference sequence). The CDR3 runs 11 residues. The CDR3 nucleotides are TGTGCCAGTAGTATTGGGAGGGGCTACACCTTC. It yields the protein CASSIGRGYTF.

The chain is built from TRBV3-1 and TRBJ2-5; 12 nucleotides align to TRBD2. With 0 bases clipped from V and 5 bases from J, the junction kept 4 bases outside the gene matches. CDR1 LGHDT and CDR2 YNNKEL come from the germline V gene (reference sequence). This CDR3 has 16 amino acids. As DNA, the CDR3 is TGTGCCAGCAGCCAAGAGGGACTAGCGGGTGTTGAGACCCAGTACTTC. Its translation: CASSQEGLAGVETQYF.

The chain recombines TRBV29-1 with TRBJ2-7, with TRBD2 as a possible D gene (6 bases). The CDR3 extends over 13 amino acids. The ends were cut back, 6 bases at V and 0 bases at J, with 12 bases in the middle. Germline V gives CDR1 SQVTM, CDR2 ANQGSEA. The CDR3 is CSVEAGYSYEQYF. CDR3 nucleotides: TGCAGCGTAGAGGCGGGGTACTCCTACGAGCAGTACTTC.

V gene TRBV7-2 combines with J gene TRBJ1-1, with D possibly matching TRBD1 (5 bases). The CDR3 loop spans 13 amino acids. Looked up from germline, CDR1 is SGHTA and CDR2 is FQGNSA. V gave up 1 base and J gave up 4 bases, with 7 bases separating them. The CDR3 loop reads CASSLGTRTEAFF. In nucleotides, the CDR3 is TGTGCCAGCAGCTTAGGGACACGCACTGAAGCTTTCTTT.

This sequence joins TRBV15 and TRBJ2-1, with D perhaps matching TRBD1 (5 bases). The CDR3 has 14 residues. V was trimmed by 4 bases and J by 4 bases, leaving 11 bases between them. The germline V gene has CDR1 LNHNV and CDR2 YYDKDF (reference sequence). The CDR3 is CATSKRTKYNEQFF. The CDR3 DNA reads TGTGCCACCAGCAAACGGACAAAATACAATGAGCAGTTCTTC. Together with reference TRBV15 and TRBJ2-1, the CDR3 gives the full variable domain: DAMVIQNPRYQVTQFGKPVTLSCSQTLNHNVMYWYQQKSSQAPKLLFHYYDKDFNNEADTPDNFQSRRPNTSFCFLDIRSPGLGDTAMYLCATSKRTKYNEQFFGPGTRLTVL.

This rearrangement joins TRBV4-1 to TRBJ2-7; unclear D gene. This CDR3 spans 15 amino acids. Trimming took 0 bases from V and 0 from J, leaving 9 bases between them. Germline V CDR1 and CDR2: MGHRA, YSYEKL. CDR3 sequence: CASSQEDGYSYEQYF. CDR3 coding DNA: TGCGCCAGCAGCCAAGAGGACGGATACTCCTACGAGCAGTACTTC.

The chain has TRBV28 and TRBJ2-5, with 8 bases fitting TRBD2. The germline V gene has CDR1 MDHEN and CDR2 SYDVKM. J gave up 1 base and V 5 bases, and 6 bases lay outside the gene matches. The CDR3 has 15 amino acids. For the CDR3, the DNA is TGTGCCAGCAGTGGTCGGGGGGGATCCCAAGAGACCCAGTACTTC. Translating gives CASSGRGGSQETQYF.

The chain links TRBV10-2 to TRBJ1-2; D remains ambiguous. The CDR3 totals 12 residues. Germline assignment: CDR1 WSHSY and CDR2 SAAADI. V was pared by 4 bases and J by 8 bases, with 11 bases between. For the CDR3, the DNA is TGCGCCAGCAGTGGCAGAGCCCTCGGCTACACCTTC. Translation: CASSGRALGYTF.

The rearrangement uses TRBV5-4 and TRBJ2-7, with D unclear. Germline loops: CDR1 SGHNT, CDR2 YYREEE (reference sequence). This CDR3 has 14 residues. The ends were cut back, 5 bases at V and 7 bases at J, with 19 bases in the middle. CDR3 in DNA: TGTGCCAGCAGACGTGGCGGCGCGCGCGTGGAGCAGTACTTC. Translated, it gives CASRRGGARVEQYF.